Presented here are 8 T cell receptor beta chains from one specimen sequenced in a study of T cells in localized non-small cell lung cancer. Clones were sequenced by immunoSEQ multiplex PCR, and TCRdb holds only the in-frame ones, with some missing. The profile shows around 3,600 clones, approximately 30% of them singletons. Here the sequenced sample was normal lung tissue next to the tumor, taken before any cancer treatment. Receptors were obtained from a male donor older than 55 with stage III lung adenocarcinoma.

In nucleotides, the CDR3 is TGTGCCAGCAGCGTAGCACAGGGTGGTCAAGAGACCCAGTACTTC. This encodes CASSVAQGGQETQYF. This chain connects TRBV9 to TRBJ2-5, with D possibly matching TRBD1 (6 bases). The germline V and J ends were trimmed by 0 bases and 2 bases, with 11 bases remaining between them. CDR1 and CDR2 from the germline V gene are SGDLS and YYNGEE. The length of the CDR3 is 15 residues.

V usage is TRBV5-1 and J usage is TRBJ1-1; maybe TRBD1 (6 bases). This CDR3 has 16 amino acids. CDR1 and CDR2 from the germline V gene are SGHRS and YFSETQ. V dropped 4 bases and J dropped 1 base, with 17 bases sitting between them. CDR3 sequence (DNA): TGCGCCAGCAGCCTAGGGACCCGGGACAAGAACACTGAAGCTTTCTTT. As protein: CASSLGTRDKNTEAFF.

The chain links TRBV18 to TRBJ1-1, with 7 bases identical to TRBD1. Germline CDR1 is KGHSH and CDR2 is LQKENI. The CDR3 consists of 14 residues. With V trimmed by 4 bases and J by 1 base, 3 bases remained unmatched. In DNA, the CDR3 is TGTGCCAGCTCACTGGGACAGCCGAACACTGAAGCTTTCTTT. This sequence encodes CASSLGQPNTEAFF. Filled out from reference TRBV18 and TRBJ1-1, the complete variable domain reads NAGVMQNPRHLVRRRGQEARLRCSPMKGHSHVYWYRQLPEEGLKFMVYLQKENIIDESGMPKERFSAEFPKEGPSILRIQQVVRGDSAAYFCASSLGQPNTEAFFGQGTRLTVV.

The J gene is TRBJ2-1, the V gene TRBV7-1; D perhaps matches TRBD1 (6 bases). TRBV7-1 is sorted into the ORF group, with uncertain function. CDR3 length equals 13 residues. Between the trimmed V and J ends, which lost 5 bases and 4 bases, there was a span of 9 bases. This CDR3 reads CASSPDRYNEQFF. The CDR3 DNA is TGTGCCAGCAGCCCAGACAGGTACAATGAGCAGTTCTTC.

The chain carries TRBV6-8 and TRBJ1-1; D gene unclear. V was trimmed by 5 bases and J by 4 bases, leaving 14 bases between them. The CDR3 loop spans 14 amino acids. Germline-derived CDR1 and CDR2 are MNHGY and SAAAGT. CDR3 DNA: TGTGCCAGCAGTCAGACACTTCACGTCACTGAAGCTTTCTTT. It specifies CASSQTLHVTEAFF.

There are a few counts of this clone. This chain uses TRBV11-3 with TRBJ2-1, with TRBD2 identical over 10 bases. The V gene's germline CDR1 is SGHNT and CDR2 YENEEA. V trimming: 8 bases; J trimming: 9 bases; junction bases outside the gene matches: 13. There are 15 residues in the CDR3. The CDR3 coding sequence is TGTGCCAGCTCTCTCACCAGCGGGAGGGCCGCTGAGCAGTTCTTC. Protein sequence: CASSLTSGRAAEQFF.

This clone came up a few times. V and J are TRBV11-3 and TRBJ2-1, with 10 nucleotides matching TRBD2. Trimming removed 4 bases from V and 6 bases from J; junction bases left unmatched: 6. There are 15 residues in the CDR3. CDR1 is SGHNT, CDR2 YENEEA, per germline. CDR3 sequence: CASSSSGRALNEQFF. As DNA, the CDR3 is TGTGCCAGCAGCTCTAGCGGGAGAGCTCTCAATGAGCAGTTCTTC.

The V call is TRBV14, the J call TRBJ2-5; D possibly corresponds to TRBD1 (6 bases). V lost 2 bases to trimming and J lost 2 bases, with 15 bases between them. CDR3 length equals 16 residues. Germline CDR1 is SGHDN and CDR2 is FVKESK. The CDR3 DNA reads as TGTGCCAGCAGCCAACTCCCGGGACAAATACAAGAGACCCAGTACTTC. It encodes CASSQLPGQIQETQYF.